The 6 T cell receptor beta chains below were found in one sample sequenced in a study of shared clonotypes between healthy human individuals. TCRdb's copy holds only in-frame clones and misses some; the assay was immunoSEQ multiplex PCR. The repertoire holds about 640,000 clones, with around 72% as singletons. The sample comprised memory CD4+ T cells sorted from blood. Subset defined: CD45RA-negative fraction. Receptors were obtained from a woman under 40 in good health.

The sample holds a few counts of this clone. The CDR3 is CASSVDGYEQYF. The CDR3 region has the DNA TGTGCCAGCAGTGTCGACGGCTACGAGCAGTACTTC. The chain employs TRBV6-1 and TRBJ2-7; D ambiguous. Germline CDR1 reads MNHNS; CDR2 reads SASEGT. The CDR3 totals 12 residues. Deletions cut 4 bases from V and 3 bases from J, with 7 bases between.

The V gene is TRBV19, the J gene TRBJ1-3; 10 bases agree with TRBD1. The CDR3 loop spans 14 amino acids. Germline values: CDR1 LNHDA, CDR2 SQIVND (reference sequence). With 8 bases clipped from V and 4 bases from J, the junction kept 5 bases outside the gene matches. The CDR3 bases are TGTGCCAGTGGTGGGACAGGGGTCGGAAACACCATATATTTT. Encoded protein: CASGGTGVGNTIYF.

Note on this clone: This is likely an artifact of a read error, given a far larger clone one base away. This sample includes further DNA sequences coding for the same CDR3. The chain combines TRBV7-9 with TRBJ2-7; D is perhaps TRBD1 (5 bases). The CDR3 is 12 amino acids. Germline CDR1 is SEHNR and CDR2 is FQNEAQ (reference sequence). The V end lost 2 bases, the J end lost 5 bases, and 7 bases lay between the germline ends. CDR3 sequence reads: CASSLQGHEQYF. CDR3 bases: TGTGCCAGCAGCTTACAGGGTCACGAGCAGTACTTC.

With respect to this clone: The identical CDR3 is also encoded by other nucleotide sequences in the sample. The gene calls are TRBV5-1 and TRBJ2-3; D is uncertain. The CDR3 has 13 amino acids. The V and J ends lost 2 bases and 3 bases respectively, with 7 bases between them. The germline CDR1 and CDR2 sequences are SGHRS and YFSETQ. CDR3 bases: TGCGCCAGCAGCTTCGGCCAAACAGATACGCAGTATTTT. Translated, it gives CASSFGQTDTQYF.

The chain combines TRBV4-1 with TRBJ2-1, with 7 bases aligning to TRBD2. This CDR3 has 16 amino acids. Germline CDR1 and CDR2: MGHRA and YSYEKL. V shed 1 base, J shed 4 bases, and the junction held 7 bases outside the gene matches. CDR3 sequence (DNA): TGCGCCAGCAGCCAAGGGTCTAGCGGTAATTACAATGAGCAGTTCTTC. It translates to CASSQGSSGNYNEQFF.

The chain joins TRBV6-6 to TRBJ1-4, with no clear D. V lost 6 bases, J lost 6 bases, and 11 bases lay in between. The germline V gene encodes CDR1 MNHNY and CDR2 SVGAGI (reference sequence). The length of the CDR3 is 13 residues. For the CDR3, the DNA is TGTGCCAGCAGGAACCAACTACATGAAAAACTGTTTTTT. It yields the protein CASRNQLHEKLFF.